The TCR beta chain under discussion was sequenced for a study of human T cells and chemical hapten exposure. V lost 3 bases and J lost 4, with 16 bases in between. From germline, CDR1 is MNHNS and CDR2 SASEGT. The CDR3 sequence is 15 residues long. Each CDR3 protein is one row after TCRdb ran MiXCR on the RACE reads. The data show about 110,000 distinct CDR3 sequences, about 11% seen once. Stated time point: patch test 1, 2 weeks after DPC sensitization. Treatment in this sample: therapeutic diphenylcyclopropenone sensitization with weekly scalp DPC. Ten or more counts support this clonotype. Specimen: whole blood, collected in connection with sensitization to the hapten diphenylcyclopropenone (DPC). The rearrangement joins TRBV6-1 to TRBJ2-7; D perhaps matches TRBD1 (7 bases). This receptor was obtained from a middle-aged woman with alopecia areata. Some clones in this sample may be carry-over from other donors' samples. For the CDR3, the DNA is TGTGCCAGCAGTGACTCTGGAGGGGGCAGATACGAGCAGTACTTC. This translates into CASSDSGGGRYEQYF.